The 31 T cell receptor beta chains below were found in one sample sequenced in a study of T cell responses to AZD1222 COVID-19 vaccine. Here immunoSEQ multiplex PCR was the method, and the copy in TCRdb shows in-frame clones only, minus some. The profile covers about 160,000 clones, with about 89% appearing a single time and 4.5% to 6.5% taken by the ten largest. The sequences come from peripheral blood, collected on day 0 of AZD1222 vaccination. The receptor set was obtained from an adult in good health.

The rearrangement uses TRBV12-3 or TRBV12-4 and TRBJ1-2; 7 positions agree with TRBD1. The CDR3 is made up of 13 amino acids. V dropped 5 bases and J dropped 7; count of bases not matched to a gene: 7. DNA of the CDR3: TGTGCCAGCAGTCTGACAGGGTTCGGTGGCTACACCTTC. Protein product: CASSLTGFGGYTF.

This chain joins TRBV28 and TRBJ2-1; D is undetermined. In germline, CDR1 is MDHEN, CDR2 SYDVKM. V lost 5 bases to trimming and J lost 9 bases, with 14 bases between them. The CDR3 sequence is 13 residues long. CDR3 in DNA: TGTGCCAGCAGTAGCCCGAGGATCGCTGAGCAGTTCTTC. Residues: CASSSPRIAEQFF.

This rearrangement joins TRBV11-3 to TRBJ2-5; no definite D call. The CDR3 spans 12 residues. Germline-derived CDR1 and CDR2 are SGHNT and YENEEA. The V gene lost 5 bases and the J gene lost 5 bases, with 9 bases spanning the gap. The CDR3 protein is CASSRSWETQYF. The CDR3 DNA is TGTGCCAGCAGCCGGAGTTGGGAGACCCAGTACTTC.

The chain joins TRBV5-1 to TRBJ2-1, with TRBD2 identical over 13 bases. This CDR3 region has 17 residues. Germline CDR1 and CDR2: SGHRS and YFSETQ. With V trimmed by 3 bases and J by 6 bases, 9 bases remained unmatched. The CDR3 loop is CASSWGTGLAGSNEQFF. CDR3 in DNA: TGCGCCAGCAGCTGGGGGACGGGACTAGCGGGAAGCAATGAGCAGTTCTTC. The whole variable domain, filled in from reference TRBV5-1 and TRBJ2-1, reads KAGVTQTPRYLIKTRGQQVTLSCSPISGHRSVSWYQQTPGQGLQFLFEYFSETQRNKGNFPGRFSGRQFSNSRSEMNVSTLELGDSALYLCASSWGTGLAGSNEQFFGPGTRLTVL.

The gene calls are TRBV5-1 and TRBJ1-1; the D is unclear. This CDR3 comprises 11 residues. Germline V lookup: CDR1 SGHRS, CDR2 YFSETQ. V was pared by 2 bases and J by 5 bases, with 4 bases between. The CDR3 DNA is TGCGCCAGCAGCTTAGGAACTGAAGCTTTCTTT. Amino acid sequence: CASSLGTEAFF. The full variable domain, completed using reference TRBV5-1 and TRBJ1-1, is KAGVTQTPRYLIKTRGQQVTLSCSPISGHRSVSWYQQTPGQGLQFLFEYFSETQRNKGNFPGRFSGRQFSNSRSEMNVSTLELGDSALYLCASSLGTEAFFGQGTRLTVV.

With respect to this clone: Different DNA sequences within this sample yield the same CDR3. The gene calls are TRBV7-9 and TRBJ1-5; 10 bases agree with TRBD1. Trimming took 1 base from V and 1 from J; bases not matched to a gene: 1. CDR3 size: 16 residues. CDR1 is SEHNR and CDR2 is FQNEAQ in the germline V gene (reference sequence). CDR3 residues: CASSLGTGGSNQPQHF. CDR3 DNA: TGTGCCAGCAGCTTAGGGACAGGGGGAAGCAATCAGCCCCAGCATTTT. The variable domain in full, with the rest retrieved from reference TRBV7-9 and TRBJ1-5, is DTGVSQNPRHKITKRGQNVTFRCDPISEHNRLYWYRQTLGQGPEFLTYFQNEAQLEKSRLLSDRFSAERPKGSFSTLEIQRTEQGDSAMYLCASSLGTGGSNQPQHFGDGTRLSIL.

The rearrangement joins TRBV9 to TRBJ2-1; D uncertain. The germline CDR1 and CDR2 sequences are SGDLS and YYNGEE. Trimming pared 3 bases from V and 3 bases from J, leaving 7 bases between. The CDR3 contains 13 residues. The CDR3 sequence: CASSATIYNEQFF. The CDR3 DNA reads TGTGCCAGCAGCGCGACCATCTACAATGAGCAGTTCTTC.

This chain connects TRBV11-3 to TRBJ2-1; possibly TRBD1 for D (6 bases). This CDR3 is built from 18 residues. V dropped 1 base and J dropped 2 bases, with 18 bases sitting between them. Germline-derived CDR1 and CDR2 are SGHNT and YENEEA. The CDR3 loop reads CASSLGLHREATYNEQFF. DNA for the CDR3: TGTGCCAGCAGCTTAGGATTACACAGGGAAGCTACCTACAATGAGCAGTTCTTC.

The chain is built from TRBV11-3 and TRBJ1-2, with D unclear. Germline V lookup: CDR1 SGHNT, CDR2 YENEEA. V was pared by 3 bases and J by 0 bases, with 8 bases between. The CDR3 is 14 residues long. The CDR3 DNA sequence: TGTGCCAGCAGCTTTGAAGGGACTAACTATGGCTACACCTTC. It is translated as CASSFEGTNYGYTF.

The genes are TRBV2 and TRBJ2-7, with D unclear. The germline V gene has CDR1 SNHLY and CDR2 FYNNEI. The CDR3 sequence is 13 residues long. Trimming left V 5 bases short and J 1 base short, with 9 bases between. The CDR3 DNA sequence: TGTGCCAGCAGTCCCCCCCAGTCCTACGAGCAGTACTTC. The encoded protein is CASSPPQSYEQYF.

The chain joins TRBV10-3 to TRBJ1-5; the D gene is possibly TRBD1 (6 bases). Between the trimmed V and J ends, which lost 7 bases and 3 bases, there was a span of 10 bases. This CDR3 comprises 13 residues. Germline CDR1 and CDR2: ENHRY and SYGVKD. In nucleotides, the CDR3 is TGTGCCATCACACAGGGTAACAATCAGCCCCAGCATTTT. As protein: CAITQGNNQPQHF.

V and J are TRBV18 and TRBJ1-3; no definite D call. Germline lookup yields CDR1 KGHSH and CDR2 LQKENI. V was pared by 2 bases and J by 2 bases, with 10 bases between. CDR3 length: 15 amino acids. In DNA form, the CDR3 reads TGTGCCAGCTCACCAATGGGGAGCCCTGGAAACACCATATATTTT. As protein: CASSPMGSPGNTIYF.

The CDR3 protein is CASSLGSRKGGYTF. CDR3 DNA: TGTGCCAGCAGCTTAGGATCTCGGAAGGGGGGCTACACCTTC. The J gene is TRBJ1-2, the V gene TRBV7-2; possible D gene TRBD1, 5 bases. Between the trimmed V and J ends, which lost 1 base and 8 bases, there was a span of 14 bases. CDR3 length equals 14 residues. The V gene's germline CDR1 is SGHTA and CDR2 FQGNSA.

The V and J genes are TRBV20-1 and TRBJ2-7, with D perhaps given as TRBD1 or TRBD2 (5 bases each). The CDR3 has 14 amino acids. Germline-derived CDR1 and CDR2 are DFQATT and SNEGSKA (reference sequence). Trimming took off 6 bases at V and 1 base at J, with 16 bases between the two ends. CDR3 sequence reads: CSASSPGRSYEQYF. As DNA, the CDR3 is TGCAGTGCAAGTTCCCCGGGACGATCCTACGAGCAGTACTTC.

This clone was seen only once. This chain links TRBV19 with TRBJ2-7; possible D gene TRBD1, 6 bases. Trimming took 4 bases from V and 3 from J, leaving 10 bases between them. The germline CDR1 and CDR2 sequences are LNHDA and SQIVND (reference sequence). The length of the CDR3 is 13 residues. CDR3 DNA sequence: TGTGCCAGTAGTAGGGACACCAACTACGAGCAGTACTTC. This encodes CASSRDTNYEQYF.

CDR3: CASFPPGQGAQYEQYF. The CDR3 DNA sequence: TGTGCCAGCTTCCCCCCGGGACAGGGGGCCCAATACGAGCAGTACTTC. V usage is TRBV28 and J usage is TRBJ2-7, with TRBD1 identical over 12 bases. Germline V gene lookup returns CDR1 MDHEN and CDR2 SYDVKM. With 8 bases clipped from V and 4 bases from J, the junction kept 12 bases outside the gene matches. The CDR3 runs to 16 residues. Together with reference TRBV28 and TRBJ2-7, the CDR3 gives the full variable domain: DVKVTQSSRYLVKRTGEKVFLECVQDMDHENMFWYRQDPGLGLRLIYFSYDVKMKEKGDIPEGYSVSREKKERFSLILESASTNQTSMYLCASFPPGQGAQYEQYFGPGTRLTVT.

This chain uses TRBV5-8 with TRBJ2-5, with 8 bases fitting TRBD2. The germline CDR1 and CDR2 sequences are SGHTS and YDEGEE. This CDR3 has 17 amino acids. V lost 7 bases and J lost 2; bases outside the gene matches: 16. CDR3 protein: CASPKDPAGAIQETQYF. The CDR3 nucleotides are TGTGCCAGCCCAAAGGACCCAGCGGGGGCTATACAAGAGACCCAGTACTTC. The full variable domain, completed using reference TRBV5-8 and TRBJ2-5, is EAGVTQSPTHLIKTRGQQATLRCSPISGHTSVYWYQQALGLGLQFLLWYDEGEERNRGNFPPRFSGRQFPNYSSELNVNALELEDSALYLCASPKDPAGAIQETQYFGPGTRLLVL.

This clone was observed once. The chain recombines TRBV5-8 with TRBJ1-1; D ambiguous. The germline V gene has CDR1 SGHTS and CDR2 YDEGEE. The CDR3 is 13 amino acids. The V gene lost 0 bases and the J gene lost 5 bases, with 8 bases spanning the gap. The CDR3: CASSLAGLTEAFF. CDR3 nucleotide sequence: TGTGCCAGCAGCTTGGCCGGCTTGACTGAAGCTTTCTTT.

The chain employs TRBV18 and TRBJ2-1; 15 nucleotides align to TRBD2. CDR3 length: 16 residues. Germline V gives CDR1 KGHSH, CDR2 LQKENI. V was clipped by 4 bases and J by 5 bases; unmatched bases: 3. The CDR3 nucleotides are TGTGCCAGCTCACTCGGACTAGCGGGAGGGGACAATGAGCAGTTCTTC. Protein product: CASSLGLAGGDNEQFF.

Concerning this clone: Other nucleotide sequences in the sample specify the same CDR3. The chain recombines TRBV7-3 with TRBJ2-1, with D perhaps TRBD2 (6 bases). The germline V gene has CDR1 SGHTA and CDR2 FQGTGA. V was trimmed by 5 bases and J by 0 bases, leaving 14 bases between them. The CDR3 extends over 16 amino acids. In nucleotides, the CDR3 is TGTGCCAGCAGCCTAGATAGCGGCAGCTCCTACAATGAGCAGTTCTTC. Protein: CASSLDSGSSYNEQFF.

This clone was recorded once. The V call is TRBV19, the J call TRBJ1-5; D not certain. Germline CDR1 is LNHDA and CDR2 is SQIVND (reference sequence). Trimming pared 7 bases from V and 4 bases from J, leaving 17 bases between. This CDR3 is built from 15 residues. The CDR3 loop reads CASTELIRLNQPQHF. CDR3 DNA: TGTGCCAGTACCGAACTTATTAGGCTAAATCAGCCCCAGCATTTT.

This clone was recorded only once. The chain links TRBV5-6 to TRBJ2-6; the D is unclear. The CDR3 extends over 15 amino acids. CDR1 is SGHDT and CDR2 is YYEEEE in the germline V gene. Between the trimmed V and J ends, which lost 3 bases and 4 bases, there was a span of 11 bases. For the CDR3, the DNA is TGTGCCAGCAGCTCCATGAGTGCCGGGGCCAACGTCCTGACTTTC. This gives the protein CASSSMSAGANVLTF.

The V and J genes are TRBV28 and TRBJ1-1; D remains ambiguous. Germline V gene data show CDR1 as MDHEN and CDR2 as SYDVKM. Trimming took 2 bases from V and 2 from J, leaving 6 bases between them. This CDR3 has 13 amino acids. The CDR3: CASSLVVNTEAFF. The CDR3 DNA reads TGTGCCAGCAGTTTAGTGGTAAACACTGAAGCTTTCTTT.

The V and J genes are TRBV7-9 and TRBJ1-4; 7 bases map to TRBD1. V lost 5 bases to trimming and J lost 5 bases; unmatched junction nucleotides: 2. Germline V gives CDR1 SEHNR, CDR2 FQNEAQ (reference sequence). This CDR3 spans 13 amino acids. In nucleotides, the CDR3 is TGTGCCAGCAGCCCGACAGGGAATGAAAAACTGTTTTTT. The encoded protein is CASSPTGNEKLFF.

The chain joins TRBV5-1 to TRBJ2-3; 16 nucleotides align to TRBD2. CDR3 size: 17 residues. The germline CDR1 and CDR2 sequences are SGHRS and YFSETQ. After removal of 4 bases from V and 0 bases from J, the junction contained 2 bases not matched to a gene. As DNA, the CDR3 is TGCGCCAGCAGCCGGGGACTAGCGGGAGGGAGCACAGATACGCAGTATTTT. Translating gives CASSRGLAGGSTDTQYF.

The chain recombines TRBV6-5 with TRBJ1-4; 10 bases match TRBD1. Germline trimming cut 6 bases from V and 7 bases from J; bases unmatched to any gene: 8. The CDR3 covers 15 residues. Germline CDR1 and CDR2: MNHEY and SVGAGI. CDR3: CASSTPGQGSEKLFF. The CDR3 DNA reads as TGTGCCAGCAGCACTCCGGGACAGGGGAGTGAAAAACTGTTTTTT.

The V and J genes are TRBV6-5 and TRBJ2-7; D remains unclear. V gave up 0 bases and J gave up 2 bases, with 11 bases separating them. CDR3 length equals 15 residues. Germline V gene sequence: CDR1 MNHEY, CDR2 SVGAGI. The chain's CDR3 is CASSYSGSITYEQYF. The CDR3 nucleotides read TGTGCCAGCAGTTACTCGGGGTCAATCACCTACGAGCAGTACTTC.

This clone was picked up one time. The chain uses TRBV7-2 and TRBJ1-1; TRBD1 might be the D (6 bases). Germline assignment: CDR1 SGHTA and CDR2 FQGNSA. Trimming cost V 5 bases and J 11 bases, with 15 bases left between them. The CDR3 runs 12 residues. This chain's CDR3 is CASSKQGGEAFF. The CDR3 DNA is TGTGCCAGCAGCAAACAGGGTGGGGAGGCTTTCTTT.

The chain couples TRBV18 to TRBJ2-7, with D unresolved. Germline CDR1 KGHSH, CDR2 LQKENI. The ends were cut back, 2 bases at V and 7 bases at J, with 9 bases in the middle. The CDR3 has 12 amino acids. This CDR3 is CASSPSGLEQYF. The CDR3 region has the DNA TGTGCCAGCTCACCATCCGGTTTAGAGCAGTACTTC.

CDR3 sequence (DNA): TGTGCCAGCTCACCACAGGTGCTCTCCAGGGGTGAGACTGAAGCTTTCTTT. Protein sequence: CASSPQVLSRGETEAFF. The J gene is TRBJ1-1, the V gene TRBV18, with D possibly matching TRBD1 (6 bases). This CDR3 contains 17 residues. The V and J ends lost 1 base and 5 bases respectively, with 20 bases between them. In germline, CDR1 is KGHSH, CDR2 LQKENI.

The chain joins TRBV24-1 to TRBJ1-5; the match to TRBD1 covers 7 bases. Germline loops: CDR1 KGHDR, CDR2 SFDVKD. V lost 2 bases to trimming and J lost 4 bases; unmatched junction nucleotides: 10. This CDR3 comprises 17 residues. The CDR3 DNA sequence: TGTGCCACCAGTGATTCCCCACAGGGGAGAGGGAATCAGCCCCAGCATTTT. It translates to CATSDSPQGRGNQPQHF.